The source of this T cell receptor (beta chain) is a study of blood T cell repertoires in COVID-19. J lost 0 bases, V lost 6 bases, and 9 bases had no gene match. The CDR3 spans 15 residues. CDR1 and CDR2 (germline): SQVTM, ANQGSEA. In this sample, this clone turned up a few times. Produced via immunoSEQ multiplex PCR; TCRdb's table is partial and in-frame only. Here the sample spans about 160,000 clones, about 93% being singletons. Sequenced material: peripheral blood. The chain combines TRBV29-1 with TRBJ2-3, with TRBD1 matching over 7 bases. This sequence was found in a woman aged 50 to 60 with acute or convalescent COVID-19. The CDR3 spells CSVVDGTASTDTQYF. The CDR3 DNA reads TGCAGCGTAGTCGACGGGACAGCAAGCACAGATACGCAGTATTTT.